A selection of T cell receptor beta chains follows, all from one sample in a study of blood T cell repertoires in COVID-19. The table came from immunoSEQ multiplex PCR; TCRdb's copy has only in-frame clones and leaves some out. The sample holds about 210,000 clones, less than 90% seen once. Sequenced sample: peripheral blood. These receptors came from a man in his 70s with acute or convalescent COVID-19. The conserved cysteine and the conserved F or W are not part of the CDR3 here. A D gene is named only where the DNA matches it firmly.

cdr3_aa	v_call	d_call	j_call
ASSPRMGQGSVSGANVLT	TRBV18	TRBD1	TRBJ2-6
ASSLADNSPLH	TRBV5-1	.	TRBJ1-6
AISDPGQGANTGELF	TRBV10-3	TRBD1	TRBJ2-2
ASSLSRGYGYT	TRBV27	.	TRBJ1-2
ASSQGGGLGQPQH	TRBV7-2	.	TRBJ1-5
ASSGQESSYNEQF	TRBV5-1	TRBD1	TRBJ2-1
ASSLGIAGPQETQY	TRBV5-1	TRBD2	TRBJ2-5
AISDPRGAGGYT	TRBV10-3	.	TRBJ1-2
ASSPGQGAGQPQH	TRBV3-1/TRBV3-2	TRBD1	TRBJ1-5
ASHGQGSNQPQH	TRBV2	TRBD1	TRBJ1-5
ASSVARTVGELF	TRBV9	.	TRBJ2-2
ASSRGLAGDNEQF	TRBV18	TRBD2	TRBJ2-1
ATTQGAGEQY	TRBV10-3	TRBD1	TRBJ2-7
ASSLDRTIYGYT	TRBV5-4	.	TRBJ1-2
ASSSGTSGSGTDTQY	TRBV27	TRBD2	TRBJ2-3
ASSYPGQELNGYT	TRBV6-2/TRBV6-3	TRBD1	TRBJ1-2
ASSPFGGTEAF	TRBV18	.	TRBJ1-1
ASSLQGQNTEAF	TRBV6-6	.	TRBJ1-1
ASSFGQTNTEAF	TRBV7-9	.	TRBJ1-1
ASRTDRNTEAF	TRBV2	.	TRBJ1-1
ASSTQGQGVTLTNEKLF	TRBV19	TRBD1	TRBJ1-4
ASSFISTDTQY	TRBV5-4	.	TRBJ2-3
ASSLSTSGRVNEQF	TRBV7-7	TRBD2	TRBJ2-1
ASSERRTNTGELF	TRBV2	.	TRBJ2-2
ASSLFRGTGTYEQY	TRBV5-4	TRBD1	TRBJ2-7
ASSVAGTVDYEQY	TRBV9	TRBD1	TRBJ2-7
ASSEAGNEKLF	TRBV25-1	.	TRBJ1-4
ASSVQNTGELF	TRBV9	.	TRBJ2-2
ASSSNPGQGPTGELF	TRBV5-1	TRBD1	TRBJ2-2
ASSEGQPMNTEAF	TRBV5-1	TRBD1	TRBJ1-1
ASSLPGTVETQY	TRBV5-1	TRBD1	TRBJ2-5
ASGARGYEQY	TRBV27	.	TRBJ2-7
ASSFVAGTGNTEAF	TRBV5-4	TRBD1	TRBJ1-1
ASNNQGVEKLF	TRBV2	TRBD1	TRBJ1-4
ASSSDRGGGYEQY	TRBV5-1	TRBD1	TRBJ2-7
ASSDSVHTEAF	TRBV25-1	.	TRBJ1-1
ASSLGSGGSAKNIQY	TRBV5-6	TRBD2	TRBJ2-4
ASSTSPRKAF	TRBV28	.	TRBJ1-1
ASSYGQGNTPLH	TRBV6-5	TRBD1	TRBJ1-6
ASSIELRTGAGYT	TRBV19	TRBD1	TRBJ1-2
ASSLMAGYGYT	TRBV27	.	TRBJ1-2
ASSFGVSGANVLT	TRBV13	.	TRBJ2-6
ASSPSTDTQY	TRBV5-1	.	TRBJ2-3
ASSPGQEFNEKLF	TRBV19	TRBD1	TRBJ1-4
ASSLGAGDSSYNEQF	TRBV7-9	.	TRBJ2-1
ASIGEAGELF	TRBV19	.	TRBJ2-2
ASSQLREIYNEQF	TRBV4-1	TRBD2	TRBJ2-1
ASSFNGETQY	TRBV27	.	TRBJ2-5
ASSPPRRRGTEAF	TRBV28	.	TRBJ1-1
ASSEREGTQQF	TRBV19	TRBD2	TRBJ2-1
ASSDAGRTQPQH	TRBV7-2	.	TRBJ1-5
ASSLRDRTPLSQF	TRBV21-1	.	TRBJ2-1
ASSVFPVSSYEQY	TRBV2	.	TRBJ2-7
ASSPTSGLPSGANVLT	TRBV6-4	TRBD2	TRBJ2-6
ASSLGTWGTQY	TRBV3-1/TRBV3-2	.	TRBJ2-5
ASSIDWVSGSKYNEQF	TRBV19	.	TRBJ2-1
ASSPASMNTEAF	TRBV18	.	TRBJ1-1
ASSLAWDGSVTQETQY	TRBV27	.	TRBJ2-5
ASSEYDRANQPQH	TRBV6-4	TRBD1	TRBJ1-5